The sequence of this TCR beta chain was determined in a study of cytomegalovirus exposure and HLA in healthy donors (dated by TCRdb to about 2017). In the study overall: An earlier analysis of some 620 of the donors reported around 280 Gb of sequence data and 95 million to 120 million unique TCR beta sequences obtained from about 180 million T cells. Approximately 300 gigabases of sequencing data and 91 million or so unique TCR sequences made up an early release that covered under 750 HLA-typed donors. The genetic ancestry cluster associated with self-reported Caucasian donors included approximately 85% of the 398 genotyped donors. The aim of the study was to test whether cataloging public T cell receptors could identify signatures of past pathogen exposure. The study profiled the T cell repertoires of under 700 subjects by immunosequencing and related them to cytomegalovirus serostatus. A separate validation cohort of more than 100 different subjects was used in addition to the roughly 700-subject first cohort. High-throughput TCR immunosequencing, statistical association of individual TCRs with disease status, and machine learning were combined to predict cytomegalovirus infection status. A later analysis re-examined previously published TCR beta repertoires from more than 650 donors and added high-resolution HLA genotyping to investigate patterns of TCR occurrence. Rather than using new phenotypic data, the later analysis identified candidate immune exposures from TCR beta sequences and from how often those sequences occurred across donors. In an earlier analysis of about 590 of the donors, high-throughput TCR beta sequencing was used to judge whether each TCR beta V gene segment behaved as functional or pseudogenic. Donor age, sex, ethnicity and CMV serostatus were collected together with the repertoire data. A later genetic analysis used genome-wide SNP genotypes for about three fifths of the roughly 700 donors, treating that subset as a discovery cohort. All discovery cohort repertoires had been generated on a single sequencing platform. Both class I and class II loci were covered by HLA typing, at four-digit resolution. The number of typed donors differed by locus: about 620-640 for A, B, C, DRB1 and DQB1; 500 to 550 for DQA1; over 600 for DPA1; and roughly 490 for DPB1. Roughly 5 DR-DQ haplotypes were handled as single units for association and clustering, since linkage in the cohort was strong. On average, around 240,000 unique TCR beta nucleotide sequences were sequenced per donor among a few hundred genotyped donors of the cohort, with about 17% of those sequences being non-productive.

The cohort comprised several hundred healthy bone marrow donors. Cohort members were all nominally healthy when sampled, although unrecorded immune exposures were likely present. The donor tested CMV seropositive and was one of the 289 seropositive cohort members. A peripheral blood sample was collected from each donor, and TCR beta sequencing was performed on peripheral blood mononuclear cells. Genomic DNA was extracted from the blood cell samples with the Qiagen DNeasy Blood Extraction Kit. Library method: the immunoSEQ multiplex PCR assay. A mixture of 60 forward primers for TCR Vbeta segments and 13 reverse primers for TCR Jbeta segments was used in the multiplex PCR. Amplification of the CDR3 region of rearranged TCR beta genes was performed with a multiplex PCR assay on genomic DNA. The amplified TCR beta libraries were sequenced on the Illumina HiSeq System as 87-base-pair reads. Turning to the authors' computational methods: A later analysis counted around 72 million unique TCR beta chains across the 666 repertoires, and some 11 million of these chains were shared by at least two donors. Raw reads were error-corrected and collapsed into unique sequences with a nearest-neighbor algorithm that merged closely related sequences to remove PCR and sequencing errors. Alignment of CDR3 sequences to IMGT reference sequences was used to assign V, D and J gene segments. For a sequence to be retained, a match of at least six nucleotides to both a V gene segment and a J gene segment was required. Rearrangements were called productive when the CDR3 lacked stop codons and stayed in frame with V and J; all others were non-productive. CDR3 was defined according to IMGT convention as the region running from the second conserved V-encoded cysteine to the conserved J-encoded phenylalanine. In an earlier analysis of 500 to 650 of the donors, sequences lacking an unambiguous match to a single V gene segment were excluded. An earlier analysis of around 600 of the donors classified V segments as functional when productive rearrangements were above 56.7% and as segregating when the standard deviation between donors was above 5%. A statistical classification framework was built to diagnose cytomegalovirus status from the catalog of TCR beta chain sequences. In a later analysis, V and J genes were assigned by comparing TCR nucleotide sequences against IMGT/GENE-DB human TR gene sequences. A later analysis assigned CDR3 sequences and most-parsimonious VDJ recombination scenarios with the TCRdist pipeline. In a later analysis, each TCR beta chain was defined by its CDR3 amino acid sequence together with its V-gene family, and reads without a unique V-gene family were excluded. In a later analysis, approximately 640 highly shared, low-generation-probability nucleotide sequences were removed to address suspected cross-contamination and a sequencing artifact. In a later analysis, a clonal expansion index was calculated for each public chain from normalized within-repertoire ranks of inferred template counts. A later analysis computed generation probabilities with a VDJ recombination model fitted to out-of-frame rearrangements, and checked the results against IGoR. In a later analysis, TCR-TCR, TCR-HLA and TCR-CMV co-occurrence was scored with hypergeometric tests, and a repertoire-size bias correction was applied to TCR pairs. False discovery rates were estimated in a later analysis by permuting HLA or CMV assignments 20 times. In a later analysis, co-occurring TCRs were grouped with DBSCAN, and TCRdist sequence similarity was added when clustering was performed within HLA-allele-positive subsets. Repertoires with fewer than 30,000 or more than 120,000 public chains, plus five repertoires with anomalous nucleotide sharing, were excluded from co-occurrence clustering. TCRdb holds this immuneACCESS table with in-frame rearrangements only. Some clones are missing; in checked studies, unresolved V genes explain under half, and the rest has no known cause. Clone size and V and J calls were adopted from that table, with D and trimming inferred from the DNA. The sample profile shows about 200,000 clones; approximately 85% of them were found once. The ten largest clonotypes hold approximately 6.5% of the sample.

The full study reports these points: In an earlier analysis of fewer than 700 of the donors, most TCR beta V segments appeared in productive rearrangements about 87% or about 30% of the time, broadly matching IMGT annotations. For the cohort, immune exposure information was limited to CMV serostatus. Because HLA typing was missing for some donors at each locus, association tests included only the typed subset. The earlier analysis of nearly 600 of the donors excluded around 17 rarely observed V segments, including chromosome 9 orphons, because counts were too low. According to a later analysis, parvovirus B19, influenza, CMV and Epstein-Barr virus appeared linked to several top co-occurrence clusters. When HLA alleles, especially DR and DQ, strongly co-occurred, attributing TCR associations to individual alleles was difficult. Correlated functional status among segregating V segments might reflect linkage disequilibrium, but an unknown experimental factor could not be ruled out. The classifier was reported to diagnose cytomegalovirus status with high specificity and sensitivity in both the original and validation cohorts. It was suggested by the authors that the approach could potentially be generalized to other disease states and immunological phenotypes. In a later analysis, HLA-associated TCR beta chains showed more clonal expansion and lower generation probabilities than non-associated chains that were equally common. The study gave a list of under 200 TCR beta chains associated with cytomegalovirus. In a later analysis, 15,000 to 20,000 TCR beta sequences were associated with specific HLA alleles at a false discovery rate of 0.05. Most TCR sequences were observed very rarely across donors, whereas some public TCRs were present in many individuals. A further reported finding was that TCR beta sequences accurately predicted the HLA-A and HLA-B alleles for most subjects in the first cohort. Presence/absence analyses assumed roughly uniform sequencing depth across donors, an assumption that may not hold. Three of the identified cytomegalovirus-associated TCR beta chains were confirmed in vitro to be specific for cytomegalovirus antigens. In this cohort, only TCR beta chains were sequenced, and detectable features were limited by the absence of alpha or paired-chain data. A cluster of highly shared sequence variants was judged likely to be a technical artifact of the sequencing pipeline. A later analysis found that most CMV-associated TCR beta chains appeared HLA-restricted, with HLA associations seemingly driven largely by CMV exposure. Compared with the 666-donor mean, donors in an Asian-associated ancestry cluster had fewer N-insertions in productive TCRs, according to a later genetic analysis. In a later analysis, TCR association rates were found to vary across HLA loci, with the most associated TCRs seen for DRB1 alleles and the fewest for HLA-C alleles. In a later genetic analysis, a missense DCLRE1C variant was associated with V-gene and J-gene trimming of TCR beta chains, and the association was replicated in an independent cohort.

This clone was picked up a small number of times. It has no known antigen specificity. Germline is not matched at one junction end, which may reflect a read error. The sequencing input was PBMCs. This receptor was taken from a woman in her fifties or sixties in good health and CMV-seropositive.

This receptor carries the CDR3 CAWREAGGRIF. Here is the DNA: TGTGCCTGGAGGGAAGCGGGAGGGCGCATCTTC. The rearranged segments are TRBV30 and TRBJ2-1, with 10 bases aligning to TRBD2. The CDR1 and CDR2 encoded by the germline V gene (reference sequence) are GTSNPN and SVGIG. Including cysteine and phenylalanine, the CDR3 has 11 amino acids. Solely the CDR3 DNA is kept, with 33 bases framed from the first base.